One sample yielded the 24 T cell receptor beta chains listed below, sequenced in a study of T cells after yellow fever vaccination. A single record per CDR3 protein comes from TCRdb applying MiXCR to the 5' RACE reads. The sample holds 150,000 to 200,000 distinct CDR3 sequences, about 6.2% seen once. The sequences come from CD4+ T cells sorted from PBMCs, collected on the day of the first yellow fever vaccination. The receptors were sampled from a man between 18 and 35 years old who received the YFV17D yellow fever vaccine.

J is TRBJ1-6 and V is TRBV27, with D unresolved. V gave up 1 base and J gave up 0 bases, with 7 bases separating them. This CDR3 spans 16 amino acids. CDR1 MNHEY and CDR2 SMNVEV come from the germline V gene (reference sequence). The CDR3 protein is CASSLLGSSYNSPLHF. DNA of the CDR3: TGTGCCAGCAGTTTATTGGGGAGCTCCTATAATTCACCCCTCCACTTT.

The chain carries TRBV24-1 and TRBJ2-7; no reliable D call. The V gene lost 1 base and the J gene lost 4 bases, with 7 bases spanning the gap. The germline V gene has CDR1 KGHDR and CDR2 SFDVKD. This CDR3 comprises 13 residues. DNA of the CDR3: TGTGCCACCAGTGATTTCGACACGTACGAGCAGTACTTC. It codes for CATSDFDTYEQYF.

The chain couples TRBV4-2 to TRBJ2-1; maybe TRBD2 (5 bases). The CDR3 has 16 amino acids. The germline V gene has CDR1 LGHNA and CDR2 YNFKEQ. V lost 1 base and J lost 0, with 10 bases in between. This chain's CDR3 is CASSQVTADSYNEQFF. The CDR3 DNA reads as TGTGCCAGCAGCCAAGTAACAGCGGACTCCTACAATGAGCAGTTCTTC.

In its sample, this clonotype was seen many times. The V gene is TRBV20-1, the J gene TRBJ2-3; 15 bases are a match to TRBD2. V lost 6 bases, J lost 4 bases, and 8 bases stayed unmatched. This CDR3 has 16 residues. Germline loops: CDR1 DFQATT, CDR2 SNEGSKA (reference sequence). The DNA of the CDR3 is TGCAGTGCCAGCGGACTAGCGGGGGGGCAGGCAGATACGCAGTATTTT. It specifies CSASGLAGGQADTQYF.

This clonotype has more than one count but fewer than ten. The chain joins TRBV20-1 to TRBJ1-4, with D uncertain. Trimming took 3 bases from V and 12 from J, leaving 8 bases between them. The V gene's germline CDR1 is DFQATT and CDR2 SNEGSKA (reference sequence). This CDR3 is built from 10 residues. The CDR3 sequence is CSASREELFF. The CDR3 region has the DNA TGCAGTGCTAGTAGGGAAGAACTGTTTTTT.

The V gene is TRBV6-2 or TRBV6-3, the J gene TRBJ2-7, with D uncertain. V lost 6 bases and J 0 bases, leaving 15 bases between the germline ends. Germline CDR1 reads MNHEY; CDR2 reads SVGEGT. The CDR3 totals 15 residues. In DNA, the CDR3 is TGTGCCAGCAGATCCCGAGGAGACTCCTCCTACGAGCAGTACGTC. Translating it yields CASRSRGDSSYEQYV.

This clonotype occurred a few times. J is TRBJ1-2 and V is TRBV6-2 or TRBV6-3; D possibly corresponds to TRBD1 (5 bases). The CDR3 sequence is 13 residues long. The germline V gene encodes CDR1 MNHEY and CDR2 SVGEGT. With 5 bases removed from V and 5 bases from J, the gap between germline ends came to 12 bases. The CDR3 bases are TGTGCCAGCAGTCGGGACGGAAATTATGGCTACACCTTC. The encoded protein is CASSRDGNYGYTF.

This clonotype showed up just a few times. J is TRBJ1-6 and V is TRBV28; the D is unclear. The germline V and J ends were trimmed by 6 bases and 11 bases, with 14 bases remaining between them. This CDR3 has 13 residues. The germline V gene encodes CDR1 MDHEN and CDR2 SYDVKM. CDR3 DNA sequence: TGTGCCAGCAGCCGCACGGGCTCCGCACCCCTCCACTTT. Its protein is CASSRTGSAPLHF.

The J gene is TRBJ2-5, the V gene TRBV10-3; 9 positions agree with TRBD1. This CDR3 is 15 amino acids long. Trimming cost V 6 bases and J 4 bases; bases outside gene matches: 9. CDR1 is ENHRY and CDR2 is SYGVKD in the germline V gene. CDR3 DNA sequence: TGTGCCATCAGATCTCCGGGACAGGGAGGAGAGACCCAGTACTTC. It translates to CAIRSPGQGGETQYF.

Only a few counts were recorded for this clonotype. As DNA, the CDR3 is TGTGCCAGCAGCTTAGTACTAGCGGGGGGAGAGCAGTTCTTC. Translation gives CASSLVLAGGEQFF. This chain connects TRBV7-2 to TRBJ2-1; 12 bases align to TRBD2. The germline gives CDR1 SGHTA, CDR2 FQGNSA. This CDR3 spans 14 amino acids. V lost 1 base, J lost 10 bases, and 2 bases stayed unmatched.

This clonotype was observed many times. V and J are TRBV6-1 and TRBJ1-1; the D gene is possibly TRBD1 (6 bases). Trimming stripped 8 bases from V and 3 bases from J, with 13 bases between. The CDR3 is made up of 13 amino acids. Germline V gives CDR1 MNHNS, CDR2 SASEGT. CDR3 nucleotide sequence: TGTGCCAGCCAGCGGGGGCCCCACACTGAAGCTTTCTTT. Protein product: CASQRGPHTEAFF.

In its sample, this clonotype was seen a few times. The CDR3 here is CASSAGDRKETQYF. The CDR3 nucleotides read TGTGCCAGCAGCGCCGGGGACAGGAAAGAGACCCAGTACTTC. The J gene is TRBJ2-5, the V gene TRBV7-2; 8 nucleotides agree with TRBD1. V lost 5 bases, J lost 3 bases, and 5 bases stayed unmatched. The germline V gene encodes CDR1 SGHTA and CDR2 FQGNSA. CDR3 length: 14 residues.

This clonotype was seen ten or more times. The V and J genes are TRBV20-1 and TRBJ2-1; 11 nucleotides match TRBD2. Per germline, CDR1 DFQATT and CDR2 SNEGSKA (reference sequence). The CDR3 is 17 amino acids. Trimming took 3 bases from V and 5 from J; bases not matched to a gene: 12. Here the CDR3 DNA reads TGCAGTGCTAGGTCCCTAGCGGGGGGCGACAACGACAATGAGCAGTTCTTC. Translation: CSARSLAGGDNDNEQFF.

The CDR3 DNA is TGTGCCAGCAGTTACCCTGGCGGATCCTCCTACGAGCAGTACTTC. Protein: CASSYPGGSSYEQYF. The J gene is TRBJ2-7, the V gene TRBV6-5; D uncertain. V dropped 2 bases and J dropped 0 bases, with 11 bases sitting between them. Germline values: CDR1 MNHEY, CDR2 SVGAGI. CDR3 size: 15 residues.

This clonotype has just a few counts. The rearrangement links TRBV19 to TRBJ2-5; D tentatively fits TRBD1 or TRBD2 (5 bases each). This CDR3 comprises 15 residues. The germline V and J ends were trimmed by 8 bases and 3 bases, with 19 bases remaining between them. The germline V gene has CDR1 LNHDA and CDR2 SQIVND (reference sequence). CDR3 amino acids: CASSDSGTWKETQYF. In nucleotides, the CDR3 is TGTGCCAGTTCGGACTCCGGGACGTGGAAAGAGACCCAGTACTTC.

This clonotype has ten or more counts. The chain has TRBV20-1 and TRBJ1-4; 9 bases match TRBD1. In germline, CDR1 is DFQATT, CDR2 SNEGSKA (reference sequence). The CDR3 has 15 amino acids. V shed 6 bases and J 6 bases; nucleotides not matched to a gene: 11. CDR3 DNA sequence: TGCAGTGCACCCTCCAGGACAGGGGTTGATGAAAAACTGTTTTTT. This gives the protein CSAPSRTGVDEKLFF.

The chain links TRBV18 to TRBJ2-7; 8 nucleotides line up with TRBD1. The CDR3 is made up of 15 amino acids. With V trimmed by 3 bases and J by 5 bases, 9 bases remained unmatched. The germline V gene encodes CDR1 KGHSH and CDR2 LQKENI. This CDR3 reads CASSPAGQGGNEQYF. The CDR3 nucleotides are TGTGCCAGCTCACCCGCCGGACAGGGAGGTAACGAGCAGTACTTC.

This clonotype was recorded once. V usage is TRBV6-5 and J usage is TRBJ2-1, with TRBD1 identical over 8 bases. Germline V gene sequence: CDR1 MNHEY, CDR2 SVGAGI. The V and J ends lost 6 bases and 5 bases, in that order; junction bases with no gene match: 6. The CDR3 covers 14 residues. CDR3 loop: CASSSETGDNEQFF. For the CDR3, the DNA is TGTGCCAGCAGCTCCGAGACAGGGGACAATGAGCAGTTCTTC.

This clonotype was detected many times. V and J are TRBV9 and TRBJ1-2; TRBD1 matches at 7 bases. The CDR3 is made up of 12 amino acids. J was trimmed by 7 bases and V by 4 bases; bases with no gene match: 4. CDR1 is SGDLS and CDR2 is YYNGEE in the germline V gene. This CDR3 reads CASSRGGSGYTF. DNA of the CDR3: TGTGCCAGCAGCCGAGGGGGCTCTGGCTACACCTTC.

This clonotype was seen only a few times. The chain employs TRBV18 and TRBJ2-7, with 8 bases lining up with TRBD2. The CDR3 spans 15 residues. The V segment lost 2 bases and the J segment 4 bases; nucleotides outside the gene matches: 7. CDR1 and CDR2 (germline): KGHSH, LQKENI. The CDR3 is CASSPVRGAGYEQYV. The CDR3 DNA is TGTGCCAGCTCACCAGTGCGGGGGGCCGGATACGAGCAGTACGTC.

This clonotype was counted ten times or more. The chain has TRBV6-1 and TRBJ2-7; 8 nucleotides line up with TRBD1. The ends lost 5 bases at V and 0 bases at J; junction bases unmatched: 6. The CDR3 loop spans 15 amino acids. Germline CDR1 is MNHNS and CDR2 is SASEGT. The CDR3 DNA is TGTGCCAGCAGTCCTAGACAGGGGAGCTCCTACGAGCAGTACGTC. Encoded protein: CASSPRQGSSYEQYV.

This clonotype has at least ten counts. The chain uses TRBV5-4 and TRBJ2-7; 12 nucleotides line up with TRBD2. V trimming: 4 bases; J trimming: 1 base; junction bases outside the gene matches: 6. The CDR3 extends over 16 amino acids. Looked up from germline, CDR1 is SGHNT and CDR2 is YYREEE (reference sequence). CDR3 protein: CASSPTSGGRSYEQYF. CDR3 DNA: TGTGCCAGCAGCCCGACTAGCGGGGGTCGTTCCTACGAGCAGTACTTC.

V is TRBV4-3 and J is TRBJ2-7; unclear D gene. This CDR3 is built from 14 residues. V was clipped by 0 bases and J by 2 bases, with 8 bases between them. Germline V gives CDR1 LGHNA, CDR2 YSLEER. The CDR3: CASSQDTQTYEQYF. The CDR3 coding sequence is TGCGCCAGCAGCCAAGATACTCAGACCTACGAGCAGTACTTC.

At least ten counts were recorded for this clonotype. J is TRBJ2-1 and V is TRBV4-1; TRBD1 agrees at 8 bases. V lost 4 bases and J lost 7; bases outside the gene matches: 9. The germline V gene encodes CDR1 MGHRA and CDR2 YSYEKL. This CDR3 has 15 amino acids. The DNA of the CDR3 is TGCGCCAGCAGCCGTCCAGGGGGCTCGGGTAATGAGCAGTTCTTC. Protein: CASSRPGGSGNEQFF.